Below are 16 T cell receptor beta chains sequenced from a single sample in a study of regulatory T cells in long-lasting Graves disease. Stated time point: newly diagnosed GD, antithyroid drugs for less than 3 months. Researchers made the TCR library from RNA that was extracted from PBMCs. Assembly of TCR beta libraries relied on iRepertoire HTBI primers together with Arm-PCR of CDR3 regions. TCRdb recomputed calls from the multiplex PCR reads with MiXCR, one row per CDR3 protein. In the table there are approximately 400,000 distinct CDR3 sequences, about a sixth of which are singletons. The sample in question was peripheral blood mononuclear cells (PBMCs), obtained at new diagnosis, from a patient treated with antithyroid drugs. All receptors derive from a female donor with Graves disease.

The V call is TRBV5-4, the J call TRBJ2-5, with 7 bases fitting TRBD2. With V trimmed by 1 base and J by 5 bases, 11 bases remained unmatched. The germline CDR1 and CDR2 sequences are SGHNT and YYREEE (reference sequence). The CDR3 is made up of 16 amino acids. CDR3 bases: TGTGCCAGCAGCTTGCGGAGGGCAGGGAGGGACGAGACCCAGTACTTC. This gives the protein CASSLRRAGRDETQYF.

CDR3 DNA sequence: TGTGCCAGCAGTTACTCGAGGACAGGTCGCTGGAGCTATGGCTACACCTTC. This gives the protein CASSYSRTGRWSYGYTF. This chain links TRBV6-2 or TRBV6-3 with TRBJ1-2; 7 nucleotides match TRBD1. Germline CDR1 reads MNHEY; CDR2 reads SVGEGT. J was trimmed by 4 bases and V by 0 bases; bases with no gene match: 11. The CDR3 loop spans 17 amino acids.

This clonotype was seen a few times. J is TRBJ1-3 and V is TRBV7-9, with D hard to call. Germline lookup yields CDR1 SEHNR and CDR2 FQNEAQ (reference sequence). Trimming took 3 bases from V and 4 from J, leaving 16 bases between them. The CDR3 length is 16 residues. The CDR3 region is CASSFLVAGLGNTIYF. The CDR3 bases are TGTGCCAGCAGCTTTTTAGTTGCGGGCTTGGGAAACACCATATATTTT.

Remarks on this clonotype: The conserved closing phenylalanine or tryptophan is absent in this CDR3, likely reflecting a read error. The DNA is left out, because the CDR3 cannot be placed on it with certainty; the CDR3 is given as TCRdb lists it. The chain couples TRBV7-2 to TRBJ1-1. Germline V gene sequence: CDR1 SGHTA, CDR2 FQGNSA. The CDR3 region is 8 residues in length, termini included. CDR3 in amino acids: CASSLTGM.

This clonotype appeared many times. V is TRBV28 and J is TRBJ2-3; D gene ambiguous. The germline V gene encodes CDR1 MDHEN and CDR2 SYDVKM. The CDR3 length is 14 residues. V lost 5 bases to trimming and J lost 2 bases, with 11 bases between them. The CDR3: CASSRDLTTDTQYF. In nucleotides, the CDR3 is TGTGCCAGCAGTCGCGATCTGACCACAGATACGCAGTATTTT.

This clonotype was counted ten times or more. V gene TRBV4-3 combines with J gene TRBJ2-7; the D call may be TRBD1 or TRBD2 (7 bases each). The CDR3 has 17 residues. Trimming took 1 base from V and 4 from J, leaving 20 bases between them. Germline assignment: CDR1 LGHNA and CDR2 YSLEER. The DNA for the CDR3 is TGCGCCAGCAGCCAAGTTGCGGGCAGGGGGGGTTCGTACGAGCAGTACTTC. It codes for CASSQVAGRGGSYEQYF.

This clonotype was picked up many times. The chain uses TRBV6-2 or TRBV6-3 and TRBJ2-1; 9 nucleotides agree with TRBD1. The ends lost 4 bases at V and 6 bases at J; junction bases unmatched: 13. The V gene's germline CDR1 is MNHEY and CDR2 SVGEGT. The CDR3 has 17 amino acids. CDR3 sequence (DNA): TGTGCCAGCAGTTTGCCCGGCGGACAGGGGAGCGGCAATGAGCAGTTCTTC. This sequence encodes CASSLPGGQGSGNEQFF.

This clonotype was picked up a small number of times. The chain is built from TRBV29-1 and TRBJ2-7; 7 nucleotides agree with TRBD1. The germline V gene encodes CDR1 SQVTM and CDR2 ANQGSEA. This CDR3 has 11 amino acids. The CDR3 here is CGGGQDYEQYF. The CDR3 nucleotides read TGCGGCGGAGGACAGGACTACGAGCAGTACTTC.

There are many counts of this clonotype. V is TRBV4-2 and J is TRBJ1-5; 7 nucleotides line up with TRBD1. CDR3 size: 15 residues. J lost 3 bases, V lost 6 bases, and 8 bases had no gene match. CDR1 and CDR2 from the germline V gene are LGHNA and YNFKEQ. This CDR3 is CASSLGGQSNQPQHF. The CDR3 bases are TGTGCCAGCAGTTTAGGGGGCCAATCCAATCAGCCCCAGCATTTT.

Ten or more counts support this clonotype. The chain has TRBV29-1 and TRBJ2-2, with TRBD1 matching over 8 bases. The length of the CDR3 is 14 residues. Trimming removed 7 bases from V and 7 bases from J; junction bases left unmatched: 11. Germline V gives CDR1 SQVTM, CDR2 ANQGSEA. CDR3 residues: CSAYGPGGIGELFF. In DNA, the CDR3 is TGCAGCGCGTACGGTCCAGGGGGCATCGGGGAGCTGTTTTTT.

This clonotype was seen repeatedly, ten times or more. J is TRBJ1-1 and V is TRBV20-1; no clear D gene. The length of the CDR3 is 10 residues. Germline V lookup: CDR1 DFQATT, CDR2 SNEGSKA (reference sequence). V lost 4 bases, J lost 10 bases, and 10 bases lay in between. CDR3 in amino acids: CSAIDRLAFF. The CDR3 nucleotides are TGCAGTGCTATAGATCGGCTAGCTTTCTTT.

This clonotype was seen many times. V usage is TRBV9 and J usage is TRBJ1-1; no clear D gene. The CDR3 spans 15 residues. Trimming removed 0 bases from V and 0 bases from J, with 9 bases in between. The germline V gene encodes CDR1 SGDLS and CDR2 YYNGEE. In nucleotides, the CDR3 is TGTGCCAGCAGCGTAGTTAGCGATTTGAACACTGAAGCTTTCTTT. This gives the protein CASSVVSDLNTEAFF.

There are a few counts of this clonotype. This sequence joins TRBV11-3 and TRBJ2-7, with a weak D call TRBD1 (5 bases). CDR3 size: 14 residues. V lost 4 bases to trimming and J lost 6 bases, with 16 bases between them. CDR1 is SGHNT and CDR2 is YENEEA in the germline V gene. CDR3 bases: TGTGCCAGCAGCTCCGATGGCCTGGGGCCCGAGCAGTACTTC. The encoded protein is CASSSDGLGPEQYF. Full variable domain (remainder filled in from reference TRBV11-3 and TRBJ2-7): EAGVVQSPRYKIIEKKQPVAFWCNPISGHNTLYWYLQNLGQGPELLIRYENEEAVDDSQLPKDRFSAERLKGVDSTLKIQPAELGDSAVYLCASSSDGLGPEQYFGPGTRLTVT.

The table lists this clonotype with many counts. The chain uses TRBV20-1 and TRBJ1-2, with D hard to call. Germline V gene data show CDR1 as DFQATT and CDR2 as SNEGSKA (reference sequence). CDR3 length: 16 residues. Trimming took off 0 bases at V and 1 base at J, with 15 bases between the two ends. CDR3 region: CSARDRRAHFNYGYTF. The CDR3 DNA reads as TGCAGTGCTAGAGACCGTCGGGCCCATTTTAACTATGGCTACACCTTC.

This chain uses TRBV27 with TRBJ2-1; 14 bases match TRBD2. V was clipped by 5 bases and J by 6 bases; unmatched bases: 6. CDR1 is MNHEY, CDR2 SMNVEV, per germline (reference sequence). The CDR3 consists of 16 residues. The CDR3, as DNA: TGTGCCAGCAGTCGCCTGGGACTAGCGGGAGTCAATGAGCAGTTCTTC. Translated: CASSRLGLAGVNEQFF.

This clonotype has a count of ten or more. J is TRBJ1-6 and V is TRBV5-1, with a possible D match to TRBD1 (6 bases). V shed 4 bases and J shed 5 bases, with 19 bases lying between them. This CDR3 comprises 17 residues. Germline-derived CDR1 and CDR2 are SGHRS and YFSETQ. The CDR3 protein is CASSLRLPGADNSPLHF. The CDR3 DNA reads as TGCGCCAGCAGCCTCCGACTACCGGGGGCGGATAATTCACCCCTCCACTTT.